This is a list of T cell receptor beta chains from one sample in a study of T cell responses to AZD1222 COVID-19 vaccine. Clones were read by immunoSEQ multiplex PCR, and TCRdb kept only the in-frame ones, dropping some. Here the sample spans about 120,000 clones, about nine tenths being singletons. The sequencing used peripheral blood, collected on day 0 of AZD1222 vaccination. Every receptor here comes from an adult in good health. Each CDR3 is given with its conserved first and last residue. The order of the fields is J gene, clone size, D gene, V gene, CDR3 protein, CDR3 DNA. A D gene is named only where the DNA matches it firmly. Not every row has a clone size; where given, it reads once, few, many or a size class.

TRBJ2-4 NA TRBD2 TRBV19 CATNPGRGSAKNIQYF TGTGCCACCAACCCGGGGAGGGGTTCTGCCAAAAACATTCAGTACTTC
TRBJ1-3 NA TRBD1 TRBV4-2 CASSHRTGESGNTIYF TGTGCCAGCAGCCACCGGACAGGGGAATCTGGAAACACCATATATTTT
TRBJ2-6 NA NA TRBV2 CANRDSGANVLTF TGTGCCAATAGGGACTCTGGGGCCAACGTCCTGACTTTC
TRBJ2-7 NA NA TRBV6-6 CASSRDISGPAYEQYF TGTGCCAGCAGTCGAGATATATCAGGGCCAGCTTACGAGCAGTACTTC
TRBJ2-6 NA NA TRBV27 CATTGTGANVLTF TGTGCCACCACAGGGACGGGGGCCAACGTCCTGACTTTC
TRBJ2-3 NA NA TRBV7-9 CASRPLKDPTDTQYF TGTGCCAGCAGGCCCCTGAAGGACCCCACAGATACGCAGTATTTT
TRBJ1-3 NA NA TRBV5-4 CASSSWGSGNTIYF TGTGCCAGCAGCTCTTGGGGGTCTGGAAACACCATATATTTT
TRBJ2-7 NA NA TRBV6-5 CASSSRASNSYEQYF TGTGCCAGCAGCTCTAGGGCCTCAAACTCCTACGAGCAGTACTTC
TRBJ2-7 NA NA TRBV27 CASSRLPNYEQYF TGTGCCAGTTCCCGACTCCCTAACTACGAGCAGTACTTC
TRBJ1-2 few TRBD1 TRBV7-2 CASGDRGRVSYTF TGTGCCAGCGGGGACAGGGGGCGCGTTAGCTACACCTTC
TRBJ2-1 NA NA TRBV11-3 CASSLESGLGEQFF TGTGCCAGCAGCTTAGAGTCGGGGCTGGGTGAGCAGTTCTTC
TRBJ2-7 NA TRBD2 TRBV2 CASKSGRAVDEQYF TGTGCCAGCAAAAGCGGGAGGGCCGTCGACGAGCAGTACTTC
TRBJ2-7 NA TRBD2 TRBV5-7 CASPLAGGPRVKVYEQYF TGTGCCAGCCCCCTAGCGGGAGGGCCGAGAGTCAAGGTCTACGAGCAGTACTTC
TRBJ1-4 NA NA TRBV19 CASAMDRGGEKLFF TGTGCCAGTGCCATGGACCGGGGGGGTGAAAAACTGTTTTTT
TRBJ2-4 NA NA TRBV27 CASSTGLENIQYF TGTGCCAGCAGTACAGGACTGGAAAACATTCAGTACTTC
TRBJ2-5 NA TRBD1 TRBV24-1 CATSDPGTGEGQTQYF TGTGCCACCAGTGATCCCGGGACAGGCGAGGGGCAGACCCAGTACTTC
TRBJ1-4 NA NA TRBV11-2 CASSPLGNEKLFF TGTGCCAGCAGCCCCTTGGGTAATGAAAAACTGTTTTTT
TRBJ1-1 NA NA TRBV12-3/TRBV12-4 CASSSQRDEAFF TGTGCCAGCAGTTCCCAGCGGGATGAAGCTTTCTTT
TRBJ1-1 NA NA TRBV13 CASRFTGFMNTEAFF TGTGCCAGCAGATTCACAGGGTTCATGAACACTGAAGCTTTCTTT
TRBJ1-2 NA NA TRBV6-5 CASSHPTRPGYGYTF TGTGCCAGCAGTCATCCTACTAGACCGGGCTATGGCTACACCTTC
TRBJ2-7 once TRBD2 TRBV11-2 CASSFGLGERGYF TGTGCCAGCAGTTTCGGTCTAGGGGAGCGGGGGTACTTC
TRBJ1-5 NA NA TRBV18 CASSPDGGPRNQPQHF TGTGCCAGCTCACCGGACGGAGGTCCTAGGAATCAGCCCCAGCATTTT
TRBJ1-5 NA TRBD1 TRBV7-8 CASSSSGGQLNQPQHF TGTGCCAGCAGCTCCAGTGGGGGACAGCTGAATCAGCCCCAGCATTTT
TRBJ1-5 NA TRBD1 TRBV6-5 CASGQVNQPQHF TGTGCCAGTGGACAGGTCAATCAGCCCCAGCATTTT
TRBJ1-1 NA NA TRBV28 CASMSETEAFF TGTGCCAGCATGAGCGAGACTGAAGCTTTCTTT
TRBJ1-1 NA TRBD1 TRBV29-1 CSVATGPNTEAFF TGCAGCGTTGCGACAGGGCCGAACACTGAAGCTTTCTTT
TRBJ1-2 NA NA TRBV2 CASRGERNFNYGYTF TGTGCCAGCAGAGGGGAGAGAAACTTTAACTATGGCTACACCTTC
TRBJ1-4 NA NA TRBV27 CASSVGGTNEKLFF TGTGCCAGCAGTGTCGGGGGCACTAATGAAAAACTGTTTTTT
TRBJ1-1 few NA TRBV11-2 CASSLGHRFTAEAFF TGTGCCAGCAGCTTAGGTCATCGGTTTACCGCTGAAGCTTTCTTT
TRBJ1-4 NA TRBD1 TRBV20-1 CSASGQGFEKLFF TGCAGTGCTAGTGGACAGGGCTTTGAAAAACTGTTTTTT
TRBJ2-7 NA NA TRBV6-4 CASSDSNGSEQYF TGTGCCAGCAGTGACTCGAACGGGAGCGAGCAGTACTTC
TRBJ2-2 NA TRBD2 TRBV2 CASGLREGPGELFF TGTGCCAGCGGTCTACGGGAGGGCCCCGGGGAGCTGTTTTTT
TRBJ1-2 NA TRBD1 TRBV28 CASSPDRAGGPNYGYTF TGTGCCAGCAGCCCTGACAGGGCAGGGGGTCCTAACTATGGCTACACCTTC
TRBJ2-1 NA TRBD2 TRBV29-1 CSLSGRAYNEQFF TGCAGCCTTAGCGGGAGGGCCTACAATGAGCAGTTCTTC
TRBJ1-1 NA NA TRBV5-1 CASSFRVNTEAFF TGCGCCAGCAGCTTCAGAGTGAACACTGAAGCTTTCTTT
TRBJ2-1 NA NA TRBV9 CASSVEGFEQFF TGTGCCAGCAGCGTAGAGGGGTTTGAGCAGTTCTTC
TRBJ1-2 NA NA TRBV13 CASSPNRVMGYTF TGTGCCAGCAGCCCAAACAGGGTGATGGGCTACACCTTC
TRBJ2-7 NA TRBD2 TRBV10-3 CAISPGLAYEQYF TGTGCCATCAGCCCGGGACTAGCATACGAGCAGTACTTC
TRBJ1-5 NA NA TRBV29-1 CSVALGGNQPQHF TGCAGCGTCGCGCTGGGAGGGAATCAGCCCCAGCATTTT
TRBJ2-5 NA NA TRBV6-6 CASSGGGETQYF TGTGCCAGCAGTGGCGGCGGGGAGACCCAGTACTTC
TRBJ1-6 NA TRBD1 TRBV6-4 CASRVTGTMNSPLHF TGTGCCAGCAGGGTGACAGGGACTATGAATTCACCCCTCCACTTT
TRBJ2-7 NA TRBD2 TRBV28 CASAAGVVYEQYF TGTGCCAGCGCAGCGGGAGTTGTCTACGAGCAGTACTTC
TRBJ1-2 NA NA TRBV28 CASSRLTSSYGYTF TGTGCCAGCAGTCGCCTCACTTCCAGCTATGGCTACACCTTC
TRBJ1-2 once NA TRBV29-1 CSLGDFYGYTF TGCAGCTTGGGGGATTTCTATGGCTACACCTTC
TRBJ1-3 NA NA TRBV6-1 CASSEAYWSSGNTIYF TGTGCCAGCAGTGAAGCGTACTGGAGCTCTGGAAACACCATATATTTT
TRBJ2-7 NA TRBD2 TRBV30 CAWTTWPRTSGSGEQYF TGTGCCTGGACTACTTGGCCTAGGACTAGCGGGAGTGGCGAGCAGTACTTC
TRBJ1-3 NA NA TRBV19 CASGRGSINTIYF TGTGCCAGTGGCAGGGGAAGTATCAACACCATATATTTT
TRBJ2-3 NA TRBD2 TRBV28 CASSLRTSGRSDTQYF TGTGCCAGCAGTCTTAGGACTAGCGGGAGATCAGATACGCAGTATTTT
TRBJ2-4 NA NA TRBV12-3/TRBV12-4 CASSATVNIQYF TGTGCCAGCAGCGCGACAGTAAACATTCAGTACTTC
TRBJ2-1 NA TRBD2 TRBV9 CASSDGGRAEDNEQFF TGTGCCAGCAGCGACGGCGGGAGGGCGGAGGACAATGAGCAGTTCTTC
TRBJ1-1 NA NA TRBV19 CASSISTVENTEAFF TGTGCCAGTAGTATTTCGACAGTAGAGAACACTGAAGCTTTCTTT
TRBJ1-1 NA NA TRBV4-1 CASSQGRSTEAFF TGCGCCAGCAGCCAGGGACGATCCACTGAAGCTTTCTTT
TRBJ2-4 NA NA TRBV18 CASSPSVDIQYF TGTGCCAGCTCACCATCGGTAGACATTCAGTACTTC
TRBJ2-7 few TRBD2 TRBV4-1 CASSPIPGGSYEQYF TGCGCCAGCAGCCCAATCCCGGGGGGCTCCTACGAGCAGTACTTC
TRBJ2-7 NA NA TRBV18 CASSSESVGSDPYEQYF TGTGCCAGCTCATCGGAATCCGTCGGGAGCGACCCCTACGAGCAGTACTTC
TRBJ2-1 NA TRBD2 TRBV5-5 CASRLWTSGREKQFF TGTGCCAGCAGGTTGTGGACTAGCGGACGCGAAAAGCAGTTCTTC
TRBJ1-2 NA TRBD1 TRBV4-2 CASSQAGQKNGYTF TGTGCCAGCAGCCAAGCGGGACAGAAGAATGGCTACACCTTC
TRBJ2-3 few NA TRBV27 CASSLSARTTFPASTDTQYF TGTGCCAGCAGTTTATCGGCGAGGACAACGTTTCCCGCTAGCACAGATACGCAGTATTTT
TRBJ1-6 NA TRBD1 TRBV19 CASSWDSTNNSPLHF TGTGCCAGTAGCTGGGACAGCACAAATAATTCACCCCTCCACTTT
TRBJ2-2 NA NA TRBV3-1/TRBV3-2 CASSQGQTVSTGELFF TGTGCCAGCAGCCAGGGTCAGACGGTGAGCACCGGGGAGCTGTTTTTT